Below, 30 T cell receptor beta chains from the same sample are listed, as sequenced in a study of T cells after yellow fever vaccination. MiXCR, run by TCRdb on the 5' RACE reads, gives a single entry per CDR3 protein. Of hundreds of thousands of distinct CDR3 sequences listed, less than 4.5% are singletons. This material consisted of PBMCs, taken on the day of the yellow fever booster vaccination. These TCRs come from a man between 18 and 29 years old who received the YFV17D yellow fever vaccine.

This rearrangement joins TRBV6-6 to TRBJ1-5; tentatively, D is TRBD1 (6 bases). The CDR3 sequence is 14 residues long. V gave up 1 base and J gave up 5 bases, with 9 bases separating them. Germline V gives CDR1 MNHNY, CDR2 SVGAGI (reference sequence). CDR3 region: CASSYWDKDQPQHF. The CDR3 DNA follows: TGTGCCAGCAGTTACTGGGACAAAGATCAGCCCCAGCATTTT.

V is TRBV7-7 and J is TRBJ2-3; TRBD2 agrees at 7 bases. Germline CDR1 SSHAT, CDR2 FNYEAQ (reference sequence). This CDR3 contains 14 residues. With 5 bases clipped from V and 0 bases from J, the junction kept 2 bases outside the gene matches. CDR3 loop: CASSASGSTDTQYF. CDR3 DNA sequence: TGTGCCAGCAGCGCTAGCGGTAGCACAGATACGCAGTATTTT.

The rearrangement joins TRBV2 to TRBJ1-3, with D perhaps matching TRBD1 (5 bases). V was trimmed by 6 bases and J by 0 bases, leaving 15 bases between them. CDR1 and CDR2 (germline): SNHLY, FYNNEI. The CDR3 is made up of 16 amino acids. The chain's CDR3 is CASRIRDGDSGNTIYF. The CDR3 nucleotides are TGTGCCAGCAGAATCCGGGACGGAGACTCTGGAAACACCATATATTTT. The full variable domain, in which reference TRBV2 and TRBJ1-3 provide the parts outside the CDR3, is EPEVTQTPSHQVTQMGQEVILRCVPISNHLYFYWYRQILGQKVEFLVSFYNNEISEKSEIFDDQFSVERPDGSNFTLKIRSTKLEDSAMYFCASRIRDGDSGNTIYFGEGSWLTVV.

The sample holds a few counts of this clonotype. The V call is TRBV20-1, the J call TRBJ1-2; D is unclear. The CDR3 runs to 10 residues. Germline-derived CDR1 and CDR2 are DFQATT and SNEGSKA (reference sequence). V was cut by 8 bases and J by 5 bases, with 9 bases left in between. CDR3 sequence reads: CSSPFYGYTF. The CDR3 DNA is TGCAGTTCACCCTTTTATGGCTACACCTTC.

This rearrangement joins TRBV5-4 to TRBJ1-6; no firm D call. Trimming left V 0 bases short and J 8 bases short, with 9 bases between. The germline CDR1 and CDR2 sequences are SGHNT and YYREEE (reference sequence). There are 14 residues in the CDR3. The CDR3 DNA reads TGTGCCAGCAGCTTGGGGTGGCAGGATTCACCCCTCCACTTT. It is translated as CASSLGWQDSPLHF.

CDR3 bases: TGTGCCAGCAGTCCGAACTGGGGAGATGAGCAGTTCTTC. Encoded protein: CASSPNWGDEQFF. The rearrangement links TRBV27 to TRBJ2-1, with D maybe TRBD2 (5 bases). The germline V gene has CDR1 MNHEY and CDR2 SMNVEV (reference sequence). V shed 5 bases and J shed 8 bases, with 13 bases lying between them. The CDR3 runs 13 residues.

This clonotype was observed a few times. The V gene is TRBV6-6, the J gene TRBJ1-5; a possible D gene is TRBD1 (5 bases). Germline V gives CDR1 MNHNY, CDR2 SVGAGI (reference sequence). The CDR3 covers 16 residues. The V and J ends lost 0 bases and 3 bases respectively, with 12 bases between them. The CDR3 is CASSYSSTGFNQPQHF. CDR3 in DNA: TGTGCCAGCAGTTACTCGAGTACAGGCTTCAATCAGCCCCAGCATTTT.

This clonotype was seen a few times. The chain carries TRBV11-2 and TRBJ2-1; 9 bases align to TRBD1. This CDR3 has 16 amino acids. Germline CDR1 reads SGHAT; CDR2 reads FQNNGV. Trimming at V came to 5 bases and at J to 0 bases, leaving 5 bases not matched to a gene. The CDR3 loop is CASSPGTGHSYNEQFF. The CDR3 region has the DNA TGTGCCAGCAGCCCAGGGACAGGGCACTCCTACAATGAGCAGTTCTTC.

This clonotype was counted only a few times. The rearrangement joins TRBV19 to TRBJ2-7; TRBD2 is a possible D gene (5 bases). V lost 10 bases, J lost 6 bases, and 10 bases lay in between. The CDR3 spans 10 residues. CDR1 and CDR2 (germline): LNHDA, SQIVND (reference sequence). CDR3 residues: CATGLFEQYF. For the CDR3, the DNA is TGTGCCACCGGACTGTTCGAGCAGTACTTC.

This clonotype was seen at least ten times. The chain recombines TRBV5-8 with TRBJ1-1; no clear D gene. Per the germline V gene, CDR1 is SGHTS and CDR2 is YDEGEE. The germline V and J ends were trimmed by 4 bases and 5 bases, with 18 bases remaining between them. The CDR3 is 15 residues long. The CDR3 is CASSPAPDKPTEAFF. Here the CDR3 DNA reads TGTGCCAGCAGCCCGGCACCAGACAAGCCTACTGAAGCTTTCTTT.

In nucleotides, the CDR3 is TGTGCCAGCAGCCCGACACAGGGGTACACTGAAGCTTTCTTT. It codes for CASSPTQGYTEAFF. The chain joins TRBV6-6 to TRBJ1-1; 7 positions agree with TRBD1. The germline gives CDR1 MNHNY, CDR2 SVGAGI (reference sequence). The CDR3 sequence is 14 residues long. V was clipped by 6 bases and J by 3 bases; unmatched bases: 7.

This clonotype was counted only a few times. This rearrangement joins TRBV12-3 or TRBV12-4 to TRBJ2-1; 7 bases are a match to TRBD2. This CDR3 spans 13 amino acids. Unmatched junction bases numbered 5, after V lost 5 bases and J lost 7 bases. DNA for the CDR3: TGTGCCAGCAGTAAGTCGCGGGGGAATGAGCAGTTCTTC. It translates to CASSKSRGNEQFF.

This clonotype was seen at least ten times. The chain employs TRBV20-1 and TRBJ1-5; 8 bases fit TRBD1. V shed 0 bases, J shed 6 bases, and the junction held 4 bases outside the gene matches. The CDR3 has 14 residues. From germline, CDR1 is DFQATT and CDR2 SNEGSKA (reference sequence). DNA for the CDR3: TGCAGTGCTAGAGATCCCAGGGGGCTTCAGCCCCAGCATTTT. It is translated as CSARDPRGLQPQHF.

This clonotype was observed at least ten times. The chain employs TRBV6-5 and TRBJ2-1, with D perhaps TRBD1 or TRBD2 (7 bases each). This CDR3 region has 13 residues. Trimming removed 5 bases from V and 8 bases from J, with 13 bases in between. Germline CDR1 MNHEY, CDR2 SVGAGI. The CDR3, as DNA: TGTGCCAGCAGTCCCAGGGGGGGGCATGAGCAGTTCTTC. It codes for CASSPRGGHEQFF.

This clonotype was counted between two and nine times. This chain joins TRBV7-2 and TRBJ1-2; D not resolved. The V and J ends lost 2 bases and 4 bases respectively, with 11 bases between them. CDR1 and CDR2 from the germline V gene are SGHTA and FQGNSA. CDR3 length equals 14 residues. Here the CDR3 DNA reads TGTGCCAGCAGCTTATCAGCCCCCCTCTATGGCTACACCTTC. It is translated as CASSLSAPLYGYTF.

This clonotype has a count of ten or more. The chain recombines TRBV5-1 with TRBJ2-1; 8 bases are a match to TRBD2. The CDR3 is made up of 20 amino acids. Trimming at V came to 0 bases and at J to 4 bases, leaving 18 bases not matched to a gene. CDR1 is SGHRS, CDR2 YFSETQ, per germline. The DNA of the CDR3 is TGCGCCAGCAGCTTGGGTCGCCCAGCGGGGGCCAAATGGGGGTACAATGAGCAGTTCTTC. As protein: CASSLGRPAGAKWGYNEQFF.

This clonotype was observed at least ten times. The chain uses TRBV4-1 and TRBJ2-1, with 9 bases identical to TRBD2. J lost 7 bases, V lost 0 bases, and 1 base had no gene match. The CDR3 is 14 amino acids. CDR1 and CDR2 from the germline V gene are MGHRA and YSYEKL. The CDR3 loop reads CASSQELAGNEQFF. The CDR3 DNA sequence: TGCGCCAGCAGCCAAGAGCTAGCGGGGAATGAGCAGTTCTTC.

This clonotype was detected many times. The CDR3 region is CASSLRQYYEQYF. Written as DNA, the CDR3 is TGTGCCAGCAGCTTACGTCAGTACTACGAGCAGTACTTC. V is TRBV7-2 and J is TRBJ2-7; D unclear. The germline V gene encodes CDR1 SGHTA and CDR2 FQGNSA. Trimming took 2 bases from V and 3 from J, leaving 8 bases between them. The CDR3 is 13 amino acids.

This clonotype was recorded many times. The V gene is TRBV5-4, the J gene TRBJ2-5; 7 bases agree with TRBD1. The V segment lost 4 bases and the J segment 0 bases; nucleotides outside the gene matches: 9. The CDR3 consists of 16 residues. Per germline, CDR1 SGHNT and CDR2 YYREEE (reference sequence). In DNA, the CDR3 is TGTGCCAGCAGCCGCCCCCTCGGACAGGACCAAGAGACCCAGTACTTC. Encoded protein: CASSRPLGQDQETQYF.

The V and J genes are TRBV12-3 or TRBV12-4 and TRBJ1-1; D remains ambiguous. This CDR3 comprises 14 residues. V was cut by 5 bases and J by 5 bases, with 15 bases left in between. The CDR3 here is CASSLMSQGTEAFF. CDR3 sequence (DNA): TGTGCCAGCAGTCTAATGTCACAAGGTACTGAAGCTTTCTTT.

This chain connects TRBV30 to TRBJ2-3; D possibly corresponds to TRBD2 (5 bases). CDR3 size: 13 residues. The germline V gene encodes CDR1 GTSNPN and CDR2 SVGIG (reference sequence). V was shortened by 4 bases and J by 6 bases, with 14 bases between the two germline ends. The CDR3 sequence is CAWTSRGADTQYF. The CDR3 nucleotides are TGTGCCTGGACCTCTCGGGGAGCCGATACGCAGTATTTT.

This clonotype has ten or more counts. The chain carries TRBV14 and TRBJ2-1; perhaps TRBD1 as D (5 bases). This CDR3 comprises 14 residues. Germline V lookup: CDR1 SGHDN, CDR2 FVKESK. Deletions cut 4 bases from V and 9 bases from J, with 16 bases between. This CDR3 reads CASSPVLGASEQFF. CDR3 sequence (DNA): TGTGCCAGCAGCCCAGTCCTAGGGGCGTCTGAGCAGTTCTTC.

This clonotype appeared a few times. It may be a read error: a sequence one base away is much more abundant. The gene calls are TRBV25-1 and TRBJ2-2; TRBD2 might be the D (5 bases). CDR3 size: 13 residues. CDR1 is MGHDK and CDR2 is SYGVNS in the germline V gene. V lost 2 bases and J lost 4, with 5 bases in between. The CDR3 DNA reads TGTGCCAGCAGTGAAGCGGGCACCGGGGAGCTGTTTTTT. Protein sequence: CASSEAGTGELFF.

This clonotype has a count of ten or more. The genes are TRBV5-1 and TRBJ1-4; D not certain. This CDR3 region has 14 residues. V dropped 4 bases and J dropped 3 bases, with 10 bases sitting between them. The germline V gene encodes CDR1 SGHRS and CDR2 YFSETQ. CDR3 protein: CASSEGLANEKLFF. Here the CDR3 DNA reads TGCGCCAGCAGCGAAGGATTAGCTAATGAAAAACTGTTTTTT.

This clonotype was seen ten or more times. The J gene is TRBJ2-2, the V gene TRBV6-5, with 7 bases identical to TRBD1. The CDR3 is 14 amino acids. In germline, CDR1 is MNHEY, CDR2 SVGAGI. V shed 10 bases, J shed 6 bases, and the junction held 11 bases outside the gene matches. The CDR3 spells CATRRGQLPGELFF. CDR3 nucleotides: TGTGCCACACGAAGGGGGCAACTTCCCGGGGAGCTGTTTTTT.

V is TRBV5-1 and J is TRBJ1-1; tentative D call: TRBD1 (5 bases). CDR3 length equals 16 residues. Germline CDR1 is SGHRS and CDR2 is YFSETQ. The CDR3 sequence: CDSSDRFGQGNTEAFF. In nucleotides, the CDR3 is TGCGACAGTAGTGACCGTTTTGGGCAGGGGAACACTGAAGCTTTCTTT.

This clonotype has at least ten counts. The chain joins TRBV6-1 to TRBJ2-3; D could derive from TRBD1 or TRBD2 (5 bases each). Between the trimmed V and J ends, which lost 5 bases and 4 bases, there was a span of 13 bases. This CDR3 spans 14 amino acids. Germline-derived CDR1 and CDR2 are MNHNS and SASEGT. DNA for the CDR3: TGTGCCAGCAGTCGGTGGGGGTCGGCAGATACGCAGTATTTT. It is translated as CASSRWGSADTQYF.

This clonotype showed up many times. The genes are TRBV20-1 and TRBJ2-3; no definite D call. The length of the CDR3 is 14 residues. The V gene's germline CDR1 is DFQATT and CDR2 SNEGSKA (reference sequence). The V end was cut by 5 bases, the J end by 2 bases, with 14 bases between. The CDR3 protein is CSALDALYTDTQYF. The DNA of the CDR3 is TGCAGTGCTCTGGACGCGTTATACACAGATACGCAGTATTTT.

This clonotype occurred a few times. The V call is TRBV5-1, the J call TRBJ2-7; no definite D call. There are 13 residues in the CDR3. Germline V CDR1 and CDR2: SGHRS, YFSETQ. V gave up 0 bases and J gave up 3 bases, with 7 bases separating them. In nucleotides, the CDR3 is TGCGCCAGCAGCTTGGCCCCAGACTACGAGCAGTACTTC. This translates into CASSLAPDYEQYF.

This clonotype was detected many times. This rearrangement joins TRBV9 to TRBJ1-6; D is possibly TRBD1 (5 bases). The CDR3 length is 12 residues. Germline V gene sequence: CDR1 SGDLS, CDR2 YYNGEE. Trimming left V 7 bases short and J 10 bases short, with 12 bases between. The DNA for the CDR3 is TGTGCCAGCGGGGGTACCGGCTCACCCCTCCACTTT. Protein product: CASGGTGSPLHF.